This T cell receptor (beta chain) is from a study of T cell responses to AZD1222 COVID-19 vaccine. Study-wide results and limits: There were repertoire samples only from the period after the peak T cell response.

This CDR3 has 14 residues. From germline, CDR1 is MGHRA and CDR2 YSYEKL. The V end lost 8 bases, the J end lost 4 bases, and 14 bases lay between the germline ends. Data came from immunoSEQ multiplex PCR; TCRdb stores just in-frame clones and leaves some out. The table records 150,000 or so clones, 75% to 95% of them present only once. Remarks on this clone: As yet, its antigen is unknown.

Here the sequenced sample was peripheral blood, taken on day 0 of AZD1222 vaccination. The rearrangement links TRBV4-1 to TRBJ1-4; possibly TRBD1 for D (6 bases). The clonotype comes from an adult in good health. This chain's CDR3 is CASGPGASNEKLFF. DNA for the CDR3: TGCGCCAGCGGCCCGGGGGCGAGTAATGAAAAACTGTTTTTT.